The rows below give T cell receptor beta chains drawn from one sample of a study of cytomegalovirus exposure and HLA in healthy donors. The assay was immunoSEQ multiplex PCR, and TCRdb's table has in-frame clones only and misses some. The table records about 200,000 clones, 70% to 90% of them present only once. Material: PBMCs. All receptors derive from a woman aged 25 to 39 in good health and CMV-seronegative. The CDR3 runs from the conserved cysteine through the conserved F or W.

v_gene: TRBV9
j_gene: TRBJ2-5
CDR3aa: CASSAGETQYF

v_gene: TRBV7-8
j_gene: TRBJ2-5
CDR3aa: CASSRSRVGGAKTQYF

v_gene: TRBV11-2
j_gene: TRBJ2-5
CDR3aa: CASSLPGRTQYF

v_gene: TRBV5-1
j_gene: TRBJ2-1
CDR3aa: CASSLITGELSNEQFF

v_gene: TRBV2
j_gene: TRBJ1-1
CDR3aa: CASSEMGRYTEAFF

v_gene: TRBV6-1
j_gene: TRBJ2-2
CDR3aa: CASSDGRGTGELFF

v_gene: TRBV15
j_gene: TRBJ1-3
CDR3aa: CATSREQRPGGNTIYF

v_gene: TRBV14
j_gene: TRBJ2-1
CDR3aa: CASSQAGWTEQFF

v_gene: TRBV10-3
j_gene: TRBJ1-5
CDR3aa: CAIKGGDNQPQHF

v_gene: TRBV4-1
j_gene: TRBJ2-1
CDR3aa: CASSQARLAGYNEQFF

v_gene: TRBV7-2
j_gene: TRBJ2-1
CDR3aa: CASSPQTAWSSDEQFF

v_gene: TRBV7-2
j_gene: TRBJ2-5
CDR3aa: CASSLGTIQETQYF

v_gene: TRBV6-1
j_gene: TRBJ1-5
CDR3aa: CASRIQGGQPQHF

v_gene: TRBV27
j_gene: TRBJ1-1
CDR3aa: CASSLRTLAGDTEAFF

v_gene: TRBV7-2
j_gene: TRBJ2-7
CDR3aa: CASSLRQIAYEQYF

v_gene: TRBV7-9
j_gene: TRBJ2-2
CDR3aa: CASSQRRGTMRGELFF

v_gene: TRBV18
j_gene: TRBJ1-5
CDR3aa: CASSLQVTRLPGDNQPQHF

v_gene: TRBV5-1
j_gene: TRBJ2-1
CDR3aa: CASSLDSANEQFF

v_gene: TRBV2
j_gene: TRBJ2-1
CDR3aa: CASRWTSGNEQFF

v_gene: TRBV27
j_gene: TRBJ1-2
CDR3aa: CASSSRDRALRGYGYTF

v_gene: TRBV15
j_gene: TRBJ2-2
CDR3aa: CATSIGVWGGELFF

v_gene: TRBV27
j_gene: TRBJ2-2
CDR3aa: CASSLDRGPTGELFF

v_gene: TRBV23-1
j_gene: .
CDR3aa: CASTRDRPVYEQYF

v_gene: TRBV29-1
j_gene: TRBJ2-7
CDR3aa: CSATLAGGLIEQYF

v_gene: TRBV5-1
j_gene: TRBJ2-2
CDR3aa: CASSLLAGGRNGELFF

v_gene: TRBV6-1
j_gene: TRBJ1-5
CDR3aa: CASGRGQSSDQPQHF

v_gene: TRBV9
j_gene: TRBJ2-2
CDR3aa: CASSVPGNTGELFF

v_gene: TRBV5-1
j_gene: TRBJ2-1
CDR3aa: CASSIQGEHNEQFF

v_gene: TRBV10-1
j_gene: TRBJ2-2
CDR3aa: CANERLGQNTGELFF

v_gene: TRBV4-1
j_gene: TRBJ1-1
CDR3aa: CASSPGLRSTEAFF

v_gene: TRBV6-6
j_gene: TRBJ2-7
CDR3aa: CASSDRGQGSDEQYF

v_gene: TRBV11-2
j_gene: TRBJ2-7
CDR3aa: CASSLEGQGLYEQYF

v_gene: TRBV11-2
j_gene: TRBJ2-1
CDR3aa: CASSLWGAEQFF

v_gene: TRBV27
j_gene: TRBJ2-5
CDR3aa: CASSLTGVWGGTQYF

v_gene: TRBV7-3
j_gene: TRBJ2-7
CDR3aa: CASSFSEVGEQYF